Shown below are 2 T cell receptor beta chains from a single sample sequenced in a study of cytomegalovirus exposure and HLA in healthy donors. In the PCR, 60 Vbeta and 13 Jbeta primers were used. Produced via immunoSEQ multiplex PCR; TCRdb's table is partial and in-frame only. This sample has 300,000 or so clones, with 84% found just once. The material sequenced was PBMCs. All receptors come from a woman aged 40 to 55 in good health and CMV-seropositive.

V and J are TRBV28 and TRBJ1-5, with TRBD1 matching 12 bases. Germline trimming cut 4 bases from V and 6 bases from J; bases unmatched to any gene: 4. CDR1 and CDR2 (germline): MDHEN, SYDVKM. The CDR3 consists of 15 residues. CDR3 sequence: CASSWGQGAGQPQHF. DNA of the CDR3: TGTGCCAGCAGTTGGGGACAGGGGGCGGGTCAGCCCCAGCATTTT. Complete variable domain (other parts from reference TRBV28 and TRBJ1-5): DVKVTQSSRYLVKRTGEKVFLECVQDMDHENMFWYRQDPGLGLRLIYFSYDVKMKEKGDIPEGYSVSREKKERFSLILESASTNQTSMYLCASSWGQGAGQPQHFGDGTRLSIL.

The chain recombines TRBV10-3 with TRBJ1-1; 10 bases are a match to TRBD1. The CDR3 runs 14 residues. V trimming: 5 bases; J trimming: 5 bases; junction bases outside the gene matches: 5. Germline V gene lookup returns CDR1 ENHRY and CDR2 SYGVKD. The CDR3 loop reads CAISRQGAETEAFF. CDR3 in DNA: TGTGCCATCAGTAGACAGGGGGCGGAAACTGAAGCTTTCTTT.